The rows below give T cell receptor beta chains drawn from one sample of a study of T cells in Graves' hyperthyroidism and ophthalmopathy. Via MiXCR, TCRdb re-called the multiplex PCR reads, giving one row per CDR3 protein. The sample includes fewer than 450,000 distinct CDR3 sequences, 17% of them seen just once. Material for sequencing was blood. These receptor sequences come from a woman in her 30s with Graves' hyperthyroidism that later progressed to Graves' ophthalmopathy. CDR3s include the opening cysteine and the closing phenylalanine or tryptophan. The D gene is left open where the match is weak. The size of a clone is reported for some rows only, either as once, few or many, or as a class for expanded clones.

size,D,V,J,CDR3,DNA
many,TRBD1,TRBV27,TRBJ2-6,CASSSPTGAGANVLTF,TGTGCCAGCAGTAGCCCGACAGGGGCTGGGGCCAACGTCCTGACTTTC
many,.,TRBV7-9,TRBJ2-1,CASSSDSENEQFF,TGTGCCAGCAGCTCCGATAGCGAAAATGAGCAGTTCTTC
many,.,TRBV4-1,TRBJ1-1,CASGNREGTPLNTEAFF,TGCGCCAGCGGGAACAGGGAGGGGACCCCCCTGAACACTGAAGCTTTCTTT
many,.,TRBV7-9,TRBJ2-2,CASSFFRNANTGELFF,TGTGCCAGCAGCTTCTTTCGAAACGCGAACACCGGGGAGCTGTTTTTT
many,.,TRBV7-8,TRBJ2-7,CASSLVTATYEQYF,TGTGCCAGCAGCTTAGTCACCGCTACCTACGAGCAGTACTTC
.,.,TRBV5-1,TRBJ1-4,CASSLATSPTGREKLFF,TGCGCCAGCAGCTTGGCAACGTCACCTACGGGACGGGAAAAACTGTTTTTT
.,.,TRBV6-1,TRBJ1-5,CASSESRLRPQHF,TGTGCCAGCAGTGAAAGCAGGCTCAGGCCCCAGCATTTT
many,.,TRBV27,TRBJ1-1,CASSAGGHTEAFF,TGTGCCAGCAGTGCAGGTGGTCACACTGAAGCTTTCTTT
many,.,TRBV6-1,TRBJ2-6,CASSEAGAGANVLTF,TGTGCCAGCAGTGAAGCAGGGGCTGGGGCCAACGTCCTGACTTTC
many,TRBD2,TRBV10-3,TRBJ2-7,CAISPLAGEYEQYF,TGTGCCATCAGTCCACTAGCGGGAGAGTACGAGCAGTACTTC
many,.,TRBV6-1,TRBJ2-7,CASNVTGTDTYEQYF,TGTGCCAGCAATGTGACCGGGACTGACACCTACGAGCAGTACTTC
many,TRBD1,TRBV28,TRBJ1-3,CASKRDRGLLSSGNTIYF,TGTGCCAGCAAAAGGGACAGGGGATTACTCAGCTCTGGAAACACCATATATTTT
once,TRBD1,TRBV19,TRBJ1-5,CASSHLTGGLQHF,TGTGCCAGCTCCCACTTGACAGGGGGCCTCCAGCATTTT
.,.,TRBV4-1,TRBJ1-4,CASSQVTGEKLFF,TGCGCCAGCAGCCAAGTTACTGGGGAAAAACTGTTTTTT
few,.,TRBV11-2,TRBJ1-1,CASSLNSGGAFF,TGTGCCAGCAGCTTAAATTCAGGCGGAGCTTTCTTT
many,.,TRBV2,TRBJ2-5,CASMAVVQETQYF,TGTGCCAGCATGGCAGTGGTTCAAGAGACCCAGTACTTC
many,.,TRBV4-1,TRBJ1-1,CASSQFRALPRNTEAFF,TGCGCCAGCAGCCAATTTCGCGCCCTTCCAAGGAACACTGAAGCTTTCTTT
.,.,TRBV28,TRBJ2-2,CASSTLQGGGRTGELFF,TGTGCCAGCAGTACCTTACAGGGTGGGGGTCGAACCGGGGAGCTGTTTTTT
few,.,TRBV15,TRBJ2-1,CATSRERLRDEQFF,TGTGCCACCAGCAGAGAGCGGTTACGGGATGAGCAGTTCTTC
few,TRBD1,TRBV9,TRBJ2-7,CASSVAARGLDEQYF,TGTGCCAGCAGCGTAGCTGCCAGGGGGCTGGACGAGCAGTACTTC
many,TRBD1,TRBV7-2,TRBJ2-2,CASSRGQGMSNTGELFF,TGTGCCAGCAGCCGAGGACAGGGGATGTCGAACACCGGGGAGCTGTTTTTT
once,TRBD1,TRBV2,TRBJ2-7,CASRVGQRISYEQYF,TGTGCCAGCAGGGTGGGACAGCGAATCTCCTACGAGCAGTACTTC
many,TRBD1,TRBV6-2/TRBV6-3,TRBJ2-7,CASSYSRTGPSSYEQYF,TGTGCCAGCAGTTACTCCAGGACAGGTCCTTCCTCCTACGAGCAGTACTTC
.,.,TRBV4-1,TRBJ2-1,CASSQGGQRSSYNEQFF,TGCGCCAGCAGCCAAGGGGGTCAGCGGAGCTCCTACAATGAGCAGTTCTTC
many,TRBD2,TRBV12-3/TRBV12-4,TRBJ2-2,CASSTPSGRAVGELFF,TGTGCCAGCAGTACGCCTAGCGGGAGGGCCGTCGGGGAGCTGTTTTTT
many,.,TRBV5-1,TRBJ2-2,CASSLRLREDHTGELFF,TGCGCCAGCAGCTTGCGGCTAAGGGAAGATCACACCGGGGAGCTGTTTTTT
many,.,TRBV30,TRBJ1-5,CAWSGRLGNQPQHF,TGTGCCTGGAGTGGCCGACTGGGCAATCAGCCCCAGCATTTT
many,TRBD1,TRBV12-3/TRBV12-4,TRBJ2-2,CASSPRVQGVGTGELFF,TGTGCCAGCAGTCCCCGGGTACAGGGGGTCGGAACCGGGGAGCTGTTTTTT
many,.,TRBV5-6,TRBJ1-4,CASRKTSGELNEKLFF,TGTGCCAGCAGGAAGACTTCCGGGGAACTTAATGAAAAACTGTTTTTT
.,.,TRBV5-1,TRBJ2-5,CASSPGRRGETQYF,TGCGCCAGCAGCCCCGGACGACGTGGTGAGACCCAGTACTTC
many,TRBD2,TRBV28,TRBJ2-1,CASSFAAGGQNEQFF,TGTGCCAGCAGTTTTGCTGCGGGGGGGCAGAATGAGCAGTTCTTC
.,.,TRBV5-1,TRBJ2-7,CASSLGRVFEPVYEQYF,TGCGCCAGCAGCTTGGGTAGGGTTTTCGAGCCTGTCTACGAGCAGTACTTC
.,.,TRBV6-2/TRBV6-3,TRBJ2-2,CASRDPRHVTNTGELFF,TGTGCCAGCAGGGACCCTAGACACGTTACGAACACCGGGGAGCTGTTTTTT
many,.,TRBV12-3/TRBV12-4,TRBJ1-5,CASTQQLNSNQPQHF,TGTGCCAGCACCCAACAGCTAAATAGCAATCAGCCCCAGCATTTT
.,TRBD1,TRBV10-2,TRBJ1-1,CASGQGSPWNTEAFF,TGCGCCAGTGGACAGGGTTCCCCGTGGAACACTGAAGCTTTCTTT
many,TRBD1,TRBV30,TRBJ1-4,CAWDVTGDEKLFF,TGTGCCTGGGACGTGACAGGGGATGAAAAACTGTTTTTT
.,.,TRBV24-1,TRBJ1-2,CATSRDVKSGYTF,TGTGCCACCAGCCGGGACGTTAAGTCTGGCTACACCTTC
many,.,TRBV7-9,TRBJ1-2,CASSLAPFNLDYGYTF,TGTGCCAGCAGCTTAGCCCCATTTAACCTCGACTATGGCTACACCTTC
many,TRBD2,TRBV28,TRBJ2-3,CASSLTSLSTDTQYF,TGTGCCAGCAGTTTGACTAGCTTAAGCACAGATACGCAGTATTTT
many,.,TRBV7-8,TRBJ2-2,CASSLYKYLAGELFF,TGTGCCAGCAGCTTATATAAGTACCTAGCCGGGGAGCTGTTTTTT
many,TRBD1,TRBV11-2,TRBJ1-3,CASSRTGSGNTIYF,TGTGCCAGCAGCCGGACAGGATCTGGAAACACCATATATTTT
.,TRBD2,TRBV11-2,TRBJ2-2,CASSRGLAGGFGELFF,TGTGCCAGCAGCCGCGGACTAGCGGGGGGATTCGGGGAGCTGTTTTTT
many,TRBD1,TRBV29-1,TRBJ2-1,CSVRRQGRNEQFF,TGCAGCGTTAGGCGACAGGGGAGAAATGAGCAGTTCTTC
.,.,TRBV19,TRBJ2-1,CASSPSISDEQFF,TGTGCCAGTAGCCCCTCTATATCGGATGAGCAGTTCTTC
.,.,TRBV19,TRBJ2-1,CASSIGRNNEQFF,TGTGCCAGTAGTATAGGACGGAACAATGAGCAGTTCTTC
many,.,TRBV20-1,TRBJ1-2,CSARKGINYGYTF,TGCAGTGCTAGGAAAGGAATAAACTATGGCTACACCTTC
.,TRBD2,TRBV6-1,TRBJ2-7,CASRRTSRNYEQYF,TGTGCCAGCAGGAGGACTAGCAGAAACTACGAGCAGTACTTC
.,.,TRBV11-2,TRBJ1-1,CASSVKVVEAFF,TGTGCCAGCAGCGTGAAGGTAGTTGAAGCTTTCTTT